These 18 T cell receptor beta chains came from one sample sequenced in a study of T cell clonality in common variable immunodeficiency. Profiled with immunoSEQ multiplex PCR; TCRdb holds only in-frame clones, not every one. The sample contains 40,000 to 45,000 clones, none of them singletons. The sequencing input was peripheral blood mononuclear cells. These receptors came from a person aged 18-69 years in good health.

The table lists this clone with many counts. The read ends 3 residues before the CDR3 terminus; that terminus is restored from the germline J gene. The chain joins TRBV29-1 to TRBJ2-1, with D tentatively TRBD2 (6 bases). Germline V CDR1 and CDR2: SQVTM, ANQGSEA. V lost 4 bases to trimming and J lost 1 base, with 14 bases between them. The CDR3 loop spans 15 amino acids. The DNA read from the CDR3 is TGCAGCGTTGCCGCGGGACTCGGTTCCTACAATGAG. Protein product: CSVAAGLGSYNE. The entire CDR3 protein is CSVAAGLGSYNEQFF.

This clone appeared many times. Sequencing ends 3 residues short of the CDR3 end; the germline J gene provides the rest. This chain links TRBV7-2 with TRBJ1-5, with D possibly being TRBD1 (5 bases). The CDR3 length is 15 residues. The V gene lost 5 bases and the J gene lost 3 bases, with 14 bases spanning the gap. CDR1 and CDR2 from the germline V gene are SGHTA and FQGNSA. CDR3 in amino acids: CASSPAGVNNQPQHF. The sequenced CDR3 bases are TGTGCCAGCAGCCCCGCGGGGGTTAACAATCAGCCC.

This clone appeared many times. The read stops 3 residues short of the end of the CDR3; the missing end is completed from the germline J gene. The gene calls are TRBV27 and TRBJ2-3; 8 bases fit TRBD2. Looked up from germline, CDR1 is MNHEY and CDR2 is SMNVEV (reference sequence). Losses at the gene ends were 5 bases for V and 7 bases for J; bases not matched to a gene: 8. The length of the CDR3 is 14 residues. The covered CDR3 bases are TGTGCCAGCAGTCCTGGACTAGCTACGAATACG. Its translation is CASSPGLATNT. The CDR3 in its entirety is CASSPGLATNTQYF.

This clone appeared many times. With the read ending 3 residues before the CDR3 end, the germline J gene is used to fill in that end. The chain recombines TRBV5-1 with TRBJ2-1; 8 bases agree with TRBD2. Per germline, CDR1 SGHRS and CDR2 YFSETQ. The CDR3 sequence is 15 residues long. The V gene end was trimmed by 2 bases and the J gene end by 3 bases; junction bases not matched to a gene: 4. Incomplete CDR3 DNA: TGCGCCAGCAGCTTTGGGCTAGCGGGCTACAATGAG. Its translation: CASSFGLAGYNE. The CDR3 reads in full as CASSFGLAGYNEQFF.

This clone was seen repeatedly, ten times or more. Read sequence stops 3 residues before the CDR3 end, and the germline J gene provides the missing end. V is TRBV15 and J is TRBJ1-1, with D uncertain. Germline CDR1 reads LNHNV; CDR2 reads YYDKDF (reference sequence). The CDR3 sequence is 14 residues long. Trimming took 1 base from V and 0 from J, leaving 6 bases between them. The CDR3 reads CATSRVLVNTEAFF. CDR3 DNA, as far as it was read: TGTGCCACCAGCAGAGTACTAGTGAACACTGAA.

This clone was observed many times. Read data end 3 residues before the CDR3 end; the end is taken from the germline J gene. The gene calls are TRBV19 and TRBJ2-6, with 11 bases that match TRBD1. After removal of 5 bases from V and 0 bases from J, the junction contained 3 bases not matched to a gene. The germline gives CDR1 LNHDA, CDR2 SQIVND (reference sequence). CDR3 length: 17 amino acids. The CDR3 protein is CASSEGTGGSGANVLTF. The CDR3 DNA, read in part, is TGTGCCAGTAGTGAGGGGACAGGGGGCTCTGGGGCCAACGTC. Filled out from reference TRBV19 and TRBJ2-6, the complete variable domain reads DGGITQSPKYLFRKEGQNVTLSCEQNLNHDAMYWYRQDPGQGLRLIYYSQIVNDFQKGDIAEGYSVSREKKESFPLTVTSAQKNPTAFYLCASSEGTGGSGANVLTFGAGSRLTVL.

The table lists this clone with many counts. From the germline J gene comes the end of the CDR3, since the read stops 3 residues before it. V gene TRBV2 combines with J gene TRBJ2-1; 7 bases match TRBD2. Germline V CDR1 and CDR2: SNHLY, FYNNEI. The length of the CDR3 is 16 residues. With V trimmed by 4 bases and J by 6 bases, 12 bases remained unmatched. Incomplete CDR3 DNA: TGTGCCAGCAGTGTCGAGGGCGGGAGAATCCCCAATGAG. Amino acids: CASSVEGGRIPNE. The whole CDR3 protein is CASSVEGGRIPNEQFF.

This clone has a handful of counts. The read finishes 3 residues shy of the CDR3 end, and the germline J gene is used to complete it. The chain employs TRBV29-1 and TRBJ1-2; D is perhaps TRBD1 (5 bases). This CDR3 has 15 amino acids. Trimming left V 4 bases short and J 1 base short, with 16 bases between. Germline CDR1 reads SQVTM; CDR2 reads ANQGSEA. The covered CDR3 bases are TGCAGCGTTGGAACCGGGACTTCTCTTAACTATGGC. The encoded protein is CSVGTGTSLNYG. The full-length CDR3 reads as CSVGTGTSLNYGYTF.

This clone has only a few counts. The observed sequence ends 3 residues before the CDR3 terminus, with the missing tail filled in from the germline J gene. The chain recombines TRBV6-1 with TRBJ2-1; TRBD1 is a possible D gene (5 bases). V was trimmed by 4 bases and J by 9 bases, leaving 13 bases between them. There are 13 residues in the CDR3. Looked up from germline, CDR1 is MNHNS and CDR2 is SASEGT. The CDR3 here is CASSVRQTSEQFF. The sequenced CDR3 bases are TGTGCCAGCAGTGTTAGACAGACCAGTGAG.

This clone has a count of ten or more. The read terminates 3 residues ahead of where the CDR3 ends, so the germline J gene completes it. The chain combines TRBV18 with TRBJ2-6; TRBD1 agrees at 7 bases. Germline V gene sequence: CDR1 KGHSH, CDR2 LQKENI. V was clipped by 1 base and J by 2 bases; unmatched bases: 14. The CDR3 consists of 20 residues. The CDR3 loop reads CASSPQLGRRGNAGANVLTF. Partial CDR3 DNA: TGTGCCAGCTCACCACAGTTGGGTCGCAGGGGGAATGCTGGGGCCAACGTC.

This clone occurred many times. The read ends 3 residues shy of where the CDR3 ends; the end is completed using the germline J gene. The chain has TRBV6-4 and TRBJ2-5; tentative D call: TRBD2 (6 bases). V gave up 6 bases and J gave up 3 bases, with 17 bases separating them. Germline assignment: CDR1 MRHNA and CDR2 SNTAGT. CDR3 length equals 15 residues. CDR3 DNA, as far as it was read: TGTGCCAGCAGGCCCCGGCGTGGGGGGAAAGAGACC. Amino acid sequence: CASRPRRGGKET. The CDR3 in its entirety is CASRPRRGGKETQYF.

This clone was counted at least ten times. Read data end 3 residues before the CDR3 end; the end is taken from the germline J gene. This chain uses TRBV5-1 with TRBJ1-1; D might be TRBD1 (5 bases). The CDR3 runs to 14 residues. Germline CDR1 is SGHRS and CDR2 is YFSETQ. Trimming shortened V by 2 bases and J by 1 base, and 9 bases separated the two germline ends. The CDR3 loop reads CASSLRQQNTEAFF. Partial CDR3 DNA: TGCGCCAGCAGCTTACGACAGCAGAACACTGAA.

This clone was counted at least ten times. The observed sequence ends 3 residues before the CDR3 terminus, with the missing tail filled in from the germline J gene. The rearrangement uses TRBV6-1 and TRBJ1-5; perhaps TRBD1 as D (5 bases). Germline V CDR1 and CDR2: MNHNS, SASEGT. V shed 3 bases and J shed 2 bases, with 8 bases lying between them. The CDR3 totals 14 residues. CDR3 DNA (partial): TGTGCCAGCAGTGATTCAGGGCGCAATCAGCCC. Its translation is CASSDSGRNQP. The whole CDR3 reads CASSDSGRNQPQHF.

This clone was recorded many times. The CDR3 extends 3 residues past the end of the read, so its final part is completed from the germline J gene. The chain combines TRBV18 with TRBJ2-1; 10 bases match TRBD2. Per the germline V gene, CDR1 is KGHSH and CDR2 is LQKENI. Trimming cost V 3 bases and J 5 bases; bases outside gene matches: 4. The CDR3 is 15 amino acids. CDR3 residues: CASSPGLAYNNEQFF. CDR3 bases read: TGTGCCAGCTCACCGGGACTAGCGTACAACAATGAG. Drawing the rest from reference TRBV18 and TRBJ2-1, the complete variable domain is NAGVMQNPRHLVRRRGQEARLRCSPMKGHSHVYWYRQLPEEGLKFMVYLQKENIIDESGMPKERFSAEFPKEGPSILRIQQVVRGDSAAYFCASSPGLAYNNEQFFGPGTRLTVL.

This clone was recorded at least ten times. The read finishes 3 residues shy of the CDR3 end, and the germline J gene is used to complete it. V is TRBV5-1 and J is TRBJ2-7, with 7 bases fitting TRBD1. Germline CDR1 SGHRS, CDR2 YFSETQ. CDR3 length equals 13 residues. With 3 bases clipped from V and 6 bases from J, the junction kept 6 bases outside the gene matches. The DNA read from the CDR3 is TGCGCCAGCAGCTCCCGGGACAGTCGCGAG. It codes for CASSSRDSRE. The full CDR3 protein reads CASSSRDSREQYF.

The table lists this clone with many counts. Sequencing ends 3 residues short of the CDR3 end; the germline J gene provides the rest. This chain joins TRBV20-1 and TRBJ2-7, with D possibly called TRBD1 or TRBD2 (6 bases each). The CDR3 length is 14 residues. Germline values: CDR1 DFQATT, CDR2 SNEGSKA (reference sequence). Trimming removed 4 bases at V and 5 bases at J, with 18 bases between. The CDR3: CSATPLRGGNEQYF. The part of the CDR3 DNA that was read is TGCAGTGCTACCCCACTCAGGGGAGGCAACGAG.

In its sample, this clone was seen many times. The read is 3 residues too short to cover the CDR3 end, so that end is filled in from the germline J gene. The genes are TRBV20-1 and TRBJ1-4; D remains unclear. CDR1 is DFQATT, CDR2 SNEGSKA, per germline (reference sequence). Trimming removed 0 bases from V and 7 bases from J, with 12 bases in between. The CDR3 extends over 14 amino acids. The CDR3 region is CSARDRGLSEKLFF. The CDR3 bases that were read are TGCAGTGCTAGAGATCGGGGTTTAAGTGAAAAA.

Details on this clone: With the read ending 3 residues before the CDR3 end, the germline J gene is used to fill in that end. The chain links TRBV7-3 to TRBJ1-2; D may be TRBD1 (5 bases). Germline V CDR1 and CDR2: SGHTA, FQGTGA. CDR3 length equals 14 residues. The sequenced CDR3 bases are TGTGCCAGCAGCTTAAATAAGGGGCGCAATGAC. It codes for CASSLNKGRND. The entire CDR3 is CASSLNKGRNDYTF.